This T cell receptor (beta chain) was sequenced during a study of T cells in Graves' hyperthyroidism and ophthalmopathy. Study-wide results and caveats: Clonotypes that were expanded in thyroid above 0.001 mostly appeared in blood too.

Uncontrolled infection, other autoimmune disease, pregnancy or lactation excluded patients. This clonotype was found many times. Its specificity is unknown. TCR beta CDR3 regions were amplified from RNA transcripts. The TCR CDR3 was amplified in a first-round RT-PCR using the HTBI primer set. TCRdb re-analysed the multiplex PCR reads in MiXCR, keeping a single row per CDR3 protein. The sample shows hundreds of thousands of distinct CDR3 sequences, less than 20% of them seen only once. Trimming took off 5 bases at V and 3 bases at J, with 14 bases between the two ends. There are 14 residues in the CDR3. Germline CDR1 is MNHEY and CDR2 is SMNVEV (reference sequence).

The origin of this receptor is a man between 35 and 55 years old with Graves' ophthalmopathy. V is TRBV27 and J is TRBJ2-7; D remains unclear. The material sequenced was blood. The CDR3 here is CASSASPVVYEQYF. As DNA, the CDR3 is TGTGCCAGCAGTGCGAGTCCCGTAGTCTACGAGCAGTACTTC.